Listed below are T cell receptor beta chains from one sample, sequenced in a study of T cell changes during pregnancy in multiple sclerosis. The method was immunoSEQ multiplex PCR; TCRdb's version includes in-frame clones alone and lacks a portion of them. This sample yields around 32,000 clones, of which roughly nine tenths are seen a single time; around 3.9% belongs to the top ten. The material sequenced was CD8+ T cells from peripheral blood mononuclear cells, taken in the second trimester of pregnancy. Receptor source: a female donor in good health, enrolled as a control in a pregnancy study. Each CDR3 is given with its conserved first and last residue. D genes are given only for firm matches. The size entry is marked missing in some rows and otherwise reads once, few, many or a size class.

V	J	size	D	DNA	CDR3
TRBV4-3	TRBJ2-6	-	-	TGCGCCAGCAGCCAAGAGCCAGGGTCTGGGGCCAACGTCCTGACTTTC	CASSQEPGSGANVLTF
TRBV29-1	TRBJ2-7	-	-	TGCAGCGTATTGGGCCCCTACGAGCAGTACTTC	CSVLGPYEQYF
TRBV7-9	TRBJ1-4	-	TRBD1	TGTGCCAGCAGCTTCGGACAGGGAGAAACTAATGAAAAACTGTTTTTT	CASSFGQGETNEKLFF
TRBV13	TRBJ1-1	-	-	TGTGCCAGCAGCTTAGAGCGGGGGCTTGACACTGAAGCTTTCTTT	CASSLERGLDTEAFF
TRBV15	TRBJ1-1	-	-	TGTGCCACTAATGAGGGAGGGCGGGGGATGAACACTGAAGCTTTCTTT	CATNEGGRGMNTEAFF
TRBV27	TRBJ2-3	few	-	TGTGCCAGCACTTGGGAGTATACGCAGTATTTT	CASTWEYTQYF
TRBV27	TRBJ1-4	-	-	TGTGCCAGCAGTCCGAGAACAACTAATGAAAAACTGTTTTTT	CASSPRTTNEKLFF
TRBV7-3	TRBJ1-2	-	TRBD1	TGTGCCAGCAGCTTAACGATAACAGGGGCTAGTGGCTACACCTTC	CASSLTITGASGYTF
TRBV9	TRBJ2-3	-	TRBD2	TGTGCCAGCAGCGTAGCTGGCGGGGGGAGCACAGATACGCAGTATTTT	CASSVAGGGSTDTQYF
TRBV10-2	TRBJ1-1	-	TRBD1	TGCGCCAGCAGGAACAGGGGGCTGGCTGAAGCTTTCTTT	CASRNRGLAEAFF
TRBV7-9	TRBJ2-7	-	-	TGTGCCAGCAGCTCCCTCCCCGGGGTCGAGCAGTACTTC	CASSSLPGVEQYF
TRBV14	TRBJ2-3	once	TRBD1	TGTGCCAGCAGCCAAGAAGGGCCCGGGACAGGGGAGGTTTTT	CASSQEGPGTGEVF
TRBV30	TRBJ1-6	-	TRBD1	TGTGCCTGGAGTTCCGGGACAGGGGACTCACCCCTCCACTTT	CAWSSGTGDSPLHF
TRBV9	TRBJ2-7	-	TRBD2	TGTGCCAGCAGCTTGACTAGCGGGGGGATTTACGAGCAGTACTTC	CASSLTSGGIYEQYF
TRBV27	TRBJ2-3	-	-	TGTGCCAGCGGAGGGGCGAGCACAGATACGCAGTATTTT	CASGGASTDTQYF
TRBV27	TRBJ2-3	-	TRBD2	TGTGCCAGCAGTTCTCCTCTAGGACTAGCGGGGGGCGCAGATACGCAGTATTTT	CASSSPLGLAGGADTQYF
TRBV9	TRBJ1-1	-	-	TGTGCCAGCAGTGACTCTATGAACACTGAAGCTTTCTTT	CASSDSMNTEAFF
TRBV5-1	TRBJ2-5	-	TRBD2	TGCGCCAGCAGCTTGGCGCCAGGAGCGGGGGAGACCCAGTACTTC	CASSLAPGAGETQYF
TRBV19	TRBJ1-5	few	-	TGTGCCAGTAGTCCCGGCAGGGCTCCTCAGCCCCAGCATTTT	CASSPGRAPQPQHF
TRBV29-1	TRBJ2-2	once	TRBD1	TGCAGCGTTGCTGCACAGGGGTGGTACACCGGGGAGCTGTTTTTT	CSVAAQGWYTGELFF
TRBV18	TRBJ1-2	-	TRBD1	TGTGCCAGCTCACCACCCTTCGGACAGGTCTATGGCTACACCTTC	CASSPPFGQVYGYTF
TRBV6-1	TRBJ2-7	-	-	TGTGCCAGCAGTCCAAACAACTACGAGCAGTACTTC	CASSPNNYEQYF
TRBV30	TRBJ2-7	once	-	TGTGCCTGGAGTGCGGGGTTGTCCTACGAGCAGTACTTC	CAWSAGLSYEQYF
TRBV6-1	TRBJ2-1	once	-	TGTGCCAGCAGTGAAATCGAGATGGGGGCGGCTCCTTACAATGAGCAGTTCTTC	CASSEIEMGAAPYNEQFF
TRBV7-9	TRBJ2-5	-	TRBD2	TGTGCCAGCAGCTGGGGACTAGCGGGGGAACCCGGGCCAGAGACCCAGTACTTC	CASSWGLAGEPGPETQYF
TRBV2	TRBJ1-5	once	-	TGTGCCAGCAGAGCTCCGACAGATCAGCCCCAGCATTTT	CASRAPTDQPQHF
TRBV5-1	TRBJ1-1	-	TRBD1	TGCGCCAGCAGCCCTTGGGACAGGGGAGAAACTGAAGCTTTCTTT	CASSPWDRGETEAFF
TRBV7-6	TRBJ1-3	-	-	TGTGCCAGCAGCCTCCAGGGCTTCTCTGGAAACACCATATATTTT	CASSLQGFSGNTIYF
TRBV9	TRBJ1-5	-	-	TGTGCCAGCAGCTCTAGTCAGTCGCGGCCCCAGCATTTT	CASSSSQSRPQHF
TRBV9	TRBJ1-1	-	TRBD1	TGTGCCAGCAGCCCCGGCGTAGGGGGCATGCTTCCACCCCCTGAAGCTTTCTTT	CASSPGVGGMLPPPEAFF
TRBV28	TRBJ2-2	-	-	TGTGCCAGCAGTCCCTCCCGGGGAGAGGCCACCGGGGAGCTGTTTTTT	CASSPSRGEATGELFF
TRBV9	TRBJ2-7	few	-	TGTGCCAGCAGCGAGGGGTGGGGGGGCGGAGACGAGCAGTACTTC	CASSEGWGGGDEQYF
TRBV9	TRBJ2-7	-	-	TGTGCCAGCAGCGTAGAGCAGGGTTACGAGCAGTACTTC	CASSVEQGYEQYF
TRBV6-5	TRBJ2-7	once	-	TGTGCCAGCAGTTTTACGGAGCTCTACGAGCAGTACTTC	CASSFTELYEQYF
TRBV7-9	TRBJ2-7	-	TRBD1	TGTGCCAGCAGCCCAGCCGGACAGGGGTCCGAGCAGTACTTC	CASSPAGQGSEQYF
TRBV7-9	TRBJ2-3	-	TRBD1	TGTGCCAGCAGCTCCTGGACAGGGGCCACAGATACGCAGTATTTT	CASSSWTGATDTQYF
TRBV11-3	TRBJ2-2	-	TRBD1	TGTGCCAGCAGCTCAGGACAGGAACCGAACACCGGGGAGCTGTTTTTT	CASSSGQEPNTGELFF
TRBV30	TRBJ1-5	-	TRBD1	TGTGCCTGGGGGAACAGGGGGGGGAATCAGCCCCAGCATTTT	CAWGNRGGNQPQHF
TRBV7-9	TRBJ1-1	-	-	TGTGCCAGCAGGACGACAGAGACCTCTGAAGCTTTCTTT	CASRTTETSEAFF